The 22 T cell receptor beta chains below were found in one sample sequenced in a study of blood T cell repertoires in COVID-19. Profiled with immunoSEQ multiplex PCR; TCRdb holds only in-frame clones, not every one. The data hold about 370,000 clones, with around 92% observed a single time. The source material was peripheral blood. These receptors were taken from a woman in her 30s with COVID-19, enrolled during active disease.

This clone was detected once. The chain has TRBV6-5 and TRBJ1-2; D is possibly TRBD1 (5 bases). The CDR3 has 14 residues. Germline CDR1 MNHEY, CDR2 SVGAGI. V lost 7 bases and J lost 4, with 16 bases in between. The CDR3 loop is CASNPGGYGYGYTF. The CDR3 nucleotides are TGTGCCAGCAATCCGGGGGGGTACGGCTATGGCTACACCTTC.

This chain connects TRBV4-2 to TRBJ2-7; 12 bases are a match to TRBD1. The CDR3 runs to 16 residues. V shed 4 bases and J 7 bases; nucleotides not matched to a gene: 11. The germline gives CDR1 LGHNA, CDR2 YNFKEQ. The CDR3 loop reads CASSLNPGQGAEEQYF. In nucleotides, the CDR3 is TGTGCCAGCAGCCTTAACCCGGGACAGGGGGCTGAAGAGCAGTACTTC.

The chain employs TRBV6-5 and TRBJ2-7, with TRBD1 matching 8 bases. The CDR3 length is 14 residues. Germline trimming cut 4 bases from V and 4 bases from J; bases unmatched to any gene: 6. CDR1 and CDR2 (germline): MNHEY, SVGAGI. Here the CDR3 reads CASSSGTGGYEQYF. Written as DNA, the CDR3 is TGTGCCAGCAGTTCCGGGACAGGAGGATACGAGCAGTACTTC.

The chain is built from TRBV2 and TRBJ2-7; the match to TRBD2 covers 11 bases. Germline CDR1 and CDR2: SNHLY and FYNNEI. This CDR3 spans 14 amino acids. V gave up 6 bases and J gave up 6 bases; unmatched junction bases: 7. The CDR3 DNA reads as TGTGCCAGCAGGACCGTAGCGGGGGGGAGCGAGCAGTACTTC. It is translated as CASRTVAGGSEQYF.

In its sample, this clone was seen a few times. The V and J genes are TRBV5-4 and TRBJ1-2; D perhaps matches TRBD1 (5 bases). Trimming took off 6 bases at V and 3 bases at J, with 12 bases between the two ends. This CDR3 is 13 amino acids long. Per the germline V gene, CDR1 is SGHNT and CDR2 is YYREEE (reference sequence). The CDR3 loop is CASKISQDYGYTF. The DNA for the CDR3 is TGTGCCAGCAAAATATCACAGGACTATGGCTACACCTTC.

A note on this clone: The junction does not match germline at one end; this may be a read error. This chain joins TRBV3-1 (or the pseudogene TRBV3-2) and TRBJ1-1; D gene ambiguous. The CDR3 runs 12 residues. Germline CDR1 LGHDT, CDR2 YNNKEL (reference sequence). The CDR3 DNA reads as TGTGCCAGCAGCCAAGTAAACAGTGAAGCTTTCTTT. Protein product: CASSQVNSEAFF.

CDR3: CASSFFSKPDSTNAGEGETQYF. CDR3 bases: TGTGCCAGCAGTTTCTTCTCAAAACCGGACTCTACAAATGCAGGGGAGGGGGAGACCCAGTACTTC. This rearrangement joins TRBV28 to TRBJ2-5, with TRBD2 as a possible D gene (7 bases). This CDR3 region has 22 residues. Germline lookup yields CDR1 MDHEN and CDR2 SYDVKM. Trimming pared 3 bases from V and 5 bases from J, leaving 37 bases between.

The rearrangement joins TRBV7-9 to TRBJ2-7; TRBD1 matches 7 bases. CDR3 length: 14 residues. After removal of 5 bases from V and 1 base from J, the junction contained 5 bases not matched to a gene. CDR1 and CDR2 from the germline V gene are SEHNR and FQNEAQ (reference sequence). In nucleotides, the CDR3 is TGTGCCAGCAGCCTGGGACAGTGGTCCTACGAGCAGTACTTC. It codes for CASSLGQWSYEQYF.

The chain links TRBV5-1 to TRBJ1-2; D gene uncertain. Trimming took off 7 bases at V and 4 bases at J, with 17 bases between the two ends. This CDR3 contains 14 residues. The V gene's germline CDR1 is SGHRS and CDR2 YFSETQ. The CDR3 loop reads CASASSGLIYGYTF. As DNA, the CDR3 is TGCGCCAGCGCAAGCTCGGGGTTGATCTATGGCTACACCTTC.

The chain joins TRBV29-1 to TRBJ2-7; 7 bases are shared with TRBD1. The CDR3 covers 13 residues. Trimming cost V 6 bases and J 2 bases; bases outside gene matches: 7. Germline V gene lookup returns CDR1 SQVTM and CDR2 ANQGSEA. CDR3 coding DNA: TGCAGCGTCACGGACGGGACAGCCTACGAGCAGTACTTC. As protein: CSVTDGTAYEQYF.

DNA for the CDR3: TGTGCCAGCTCTATACTAGCGGATACGCAGTATTTT. The encoded protein is CASSILADTQYF. The chain uses TRBV18 and TRBJ2-3; TRBD2 matches at 7 bases. The CDR3 is 12 residues long. Germline-derived CDR1 and CDR2 are KGHSH and LQKENI. The trim removed 6 bases at V and 6 bases at J, leaving 3 bases unmatched. Full variable domain (missing parts from reference TRBV18 and TRBJ2-3): NAGVMQNPRHLVRRRGQEARLRCSPMKGHSHVYWYRQLPEEGLKFMVYLQKENIIDESGMPKERFSAEFPKEGPSILRIQQVVRGDSAAYFCASSILADTQYFGPGTRLTVL.

The chain combines TRBV7-9 with TRBJ1-2, with TRBD1 as a possible D gene (5 bases). The length of the CDR3 is 15 residues. CDR1 is SEHNR and CDR2 is FQNEAQ in the germline V gene (reference sequence). Trimming left V 3 bases short and J 4 bases short, with 15 bases between. CDR3: CASSFGAPLGYGYTF. CDR3 sequence (DNA): TGTGCCAGCAGCTTTGGGGCACCCCTGGGCTATGGCTACACCTTC.

The chain recombines TRBV29-1 with TRBJ2-2, with 11 bases aligning to TRBD1. The J segment lost 4 bases and the V segment lost 4 bases, leaving 2 bases of the junction unmatched. This CDR3 has 14 amino acids. The germline V gene encodes CDR1 SQVTM and CDR2 ANQGSEA. CDR3 coding DNA: TGCAGCGTTGTGGGGACAGGGGGCACCGGGGAGCTGTTTTTT. It codes for CSVVGTGGTGELFF.

This sequence joins TRBV5-6 and TRBJ2-7; 7 nucleotides agree with TRBD1. J was trimmed by 0 bases and V by 4 bases; bases with no gene match: 4. Germline CDR1 and CDR2: SGHDT and YYEEEE. There are 14 residues in the CDR3. CDR3 sequence reads: CASSAGTASYEQYF. DNA of the CDR3: TGTGCCAGCAGCGCCGGGACAGCCTCCTACGAGCAGTACTTC.

V is TRBV6-5 and J is TRBJ2-5, with D possibly TRBD1 on 7 matching bases. Trimming removed 7 bases at V and 5 bases at J, with 17 bases between. This CDR3 has 14 residues. Per the germline V gene, CDR1 is MNHEY and CDR2 is SVGAGI. Here the CDR3 DNA reads TGTGCCAGCACACCCTCAGGGGGGTGGGAGACCCAGTACTTC. It specifies CASTPSGGWETQYF.

The V call is TRBV25-1, the J call TRBJ2-2; TRBD1 matches at 9 bases. J was trimmed by 4 bases and V by 5 bases; bases with no gene match: 5. The CDR3 is made up of 15 amino acids. Germline-derived CDR1 and CDR2 are MGHDK and SYGVNS. The CDR3 is CASSSGQGTTGELFF. The CDR3 nucleotides read TGTGCCAGCAGTTCCGGACAGGGGACCACCGGGGAGCTGTTTTTT.

The genes are TRBV5-4 and TRBJ2-3; 9 positions agree with TRBD1. The CDR3 runs to 16 residues. Looked up from germline, CDR1 is SGHNT and CDR2 is YYREEE (reference sequence). The J segment lost 5 bases and the V segment lost 1 base, leaving 8 bases of the junction unmatched. CDR3 in DNA: TGTGCCAGCAGCTTGTACCGGGACAGGGACAAAGATACGCAGTATTTT. Translated: CASSLYRDRDKDTQYF.

This clone was picked up one time. This chain uses TRBV30 with TRBJ2-1; 9 bases match TRBD2. Looked up from germline, CDR1 is GTSNPN and CDR2 is SVGIG (reference sequence). The CDR3 length is 16 residues. The V gene end was trimmed by 4 bases and the J gene end by 5 bases; junction bases not matched to a gene: 12. The CDR3 loop reads CAWMGGRAALHNEQFF. CDR3 nucleotides: TGTGCCTGGATGGGCGGGAGGGCCGCCCTTCACAATGAGCAGTTCTTC.

The genes are TRBV7-8 and TRBJ2-2; 8 bases line up with TRBD1. The V gene end was trimmed by 5 bases and the J gene end by 5 bases; junction bases not matched to a gene: 4. In germline, CDR1 is SGHVS, CDR2 FQNEAQ. The CDR3 extends over 14 amino acids. The CDR3 DNA reads as TGTGCCAGCAGCCACTACAGGGGGACCGGGGAGCTGTTTTTT. Residues: CASSHYRGTGELFF.

The CDR3 spells CASRGRTENTEAFF. The CDR3 coding sequence is TGTGCCAGCAGGGGTCGGACAGAGAACACTGAAGCTTTCTTT. V gene TRBV27 combines with J gene TRBJ1-1; D is perhaps TRBD1 (6 bases). V was trimmed by 6 bases and J by 1 base, leaving 12 bases between them. The length of the CDR3 is 14 residues. Germline CDR1 reads MNHEY; CDR2 reads SMNVEV (reference sequence).

The rearrangement links TRBV10-2 to TRBJ1-6; D unclear. Per the germline V gene, CDR1 is WSHSY and CDR2 is SAAADI. The CDR3 length is 15 residues. V lost 4 bases and J lost 8, with 15 bases in between. CDR3 nucleotide sequence: TGCGCCAGCAGTGTTAGGCCATCGAGGGATTCACCCCTCCACTTT. Its translation: CASSVRPSRDSPLHF.

V gene TRBV5-1 combines with J gene TRBJ1-3; 9 bases map to TRBD1. CDR1 and CDR2 (germline): SGHRS, YFSETQ. The CDR3 consists of 15 residues. V was clipped by 4 bases and J by 2 bases; unmatched bases: 4. This CDR3 reads CASSQTGGPGNTIYF. DNA of the CDR3: TGCGCCAGCAGCCAAACAGGGGGCCCTGGAAACACCATATATTTT.